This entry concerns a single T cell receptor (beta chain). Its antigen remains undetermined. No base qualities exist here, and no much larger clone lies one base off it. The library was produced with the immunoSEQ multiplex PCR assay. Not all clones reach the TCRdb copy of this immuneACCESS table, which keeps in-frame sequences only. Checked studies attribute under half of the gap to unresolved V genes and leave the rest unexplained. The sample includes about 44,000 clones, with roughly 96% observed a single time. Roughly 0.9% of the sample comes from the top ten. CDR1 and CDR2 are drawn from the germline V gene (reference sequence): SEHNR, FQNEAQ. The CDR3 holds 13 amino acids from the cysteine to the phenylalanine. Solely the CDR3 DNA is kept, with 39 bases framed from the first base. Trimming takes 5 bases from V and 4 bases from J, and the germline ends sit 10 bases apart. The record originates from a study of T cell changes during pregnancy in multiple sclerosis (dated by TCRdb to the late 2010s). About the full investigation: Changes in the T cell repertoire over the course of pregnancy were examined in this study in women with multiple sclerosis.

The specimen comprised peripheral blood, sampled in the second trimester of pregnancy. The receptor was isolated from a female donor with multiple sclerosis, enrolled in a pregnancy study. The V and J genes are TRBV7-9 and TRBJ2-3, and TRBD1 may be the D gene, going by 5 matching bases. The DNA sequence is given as TGTGCCAGCAGCCCTCAGGGTGCAGATACGCAGTATTTT. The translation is CASSPQGADTQYF.